The 3 T cell receptor beta chains reported below all come from one sample, sequenced in a study of blood T cells in healthy people across ages. For the second PCR, which ran for 7 to 11 cycles, a sample-barcoded 5' primer and a J-beta primer mix were used. TCRdb reprocessed the 5' RACE reads via MiXCR and lists one record per CDR3 protein. The sample lists about 1.4 million distinct CDR3 sequences, around 59% seen once, with 6.7% in the top ten. The source material was blood. These receptors originate from a man younger than 30 in good health.

V and J are TRBV13 and TRBJ2-1; 9 bases align to TRBD2. Trimming cost V 4 bases and J 6 bases; bases outside gene matches: 10. Germline lookup yields CDR1 PRHDT and CDR2 FYEKMQ (reference sequence). CDR3 size: 16 residues. The CDR3 spells CASSSRTGLAPNEQFF. The CDR3 DNA follows: TGTGCCAGCAGCTCCCGTACGGGACTAGCTCCCAATGAGCAGTTCTTC.

J is TRBJ2-7 and V is TRBV12-3 or TRBV12-4, with no clear D. The CDR3 loop spans 13 amino acids. Trimming took 6 bases from V and 4 from J, leaving 13 bases between them. The CDR3 sequence: CASSHGRIYEQYF. CDR3 sequence (DNA): TGTGCCAGCAGCCACGGACGGATTTACGAGCAGTACTTC.

As for this clonotype: The junction shows a germline mismatch at one end, possibly a read error. This chain uses TRBV14 with TRBJ1-2; perhaps TRBD1 as D (6 bases). CDR1 and CDR2 from the germline V gene are SGHDN and FVKESK. The CDR3 covers 12 residues. For the CDR3, the DNA is TGTGCCAGCAGCCACGGGGGGCTTGGCAACACCTTC. Translation gives CASSHGGLGNTF.